The 18 T cell receptor beta chains in this list originate from one sample, sequenced in a study of T cell responses to AZD1222 COVID-19 vaccine. The data were produced by immunoSEQ multiplex PCR, yet TCRdb's version contains in-frame clones alone and is incomplete. This sample has 130,000 to 150,000 clones, with more than 85% found just once. The sample consisted of peripheral blood, taken on day 0 of AZD1222 vaccination. These receptor sequences come from an adult in good health.

The chain joins TRBV30 to TRBJ1-2, with no clear D. This CDR3 comprises 17 residues. CDR1 GTSNPN and CDR2 SVGIG come from the germline V gene (reference sequence). Trimming left V 2 bases short and J 5 bases short, with 24 bases between. CDR3 loop: CAWSLFTPTPALYGYTF. CDR3 DNA: TGTGCCTGGAGTTTATTCACCCCCACACCGGCTTTATATGGCTACACCTTC.

The rearrangement joins TRBV28 to TRBJ1-2; TRBD1 aligns across 8 bases. Looked up from germline, CDR1 is MDHEN and CDR2 is SYDVKM. The J segment lost 4 bases and the V segment lost 6 bases, leaving 4 bases of the junction unmatched. The CDR3 sequence is 13 residues long. The CDR3 region has the DNA TGTGCCAGCAGCTCAGACAGGGGCTATGGCTACACCTTC. This encodes CASSSDRGYGYTF.

This sequence joins TRBV9 and TRBJ2-2; the match to TRBD1 covers 10 bases. The CDR3 is 15 amino acids. CDR1 is SGDLS and CDR2 is YYNGEE in the germline V gene. Trimming removed 5 bases from V and 3 bases from J; junction bases left unmatched: 4. The CDR3 spells CASSLTGGDTGELFF. The CDR3 DNA is TGTGCCAGCAGTCTGACAGGGGGCGACACCGGGGAGCTGTTTTTT. The variable domain in full, completed from reference TRBV9 and TRBJ2-2, reads DSGVTQTPKHLITATGQRVTLRCSPRSGDLSVYWYQQSLDQGLQFLIQYYNGEERAKGNILERFSAQQFPDLHSELNLSSLELGDSALYFCASSLTGGDTGELFFGEGSRLTVL.

In nucleotides, the CDR3 is TGTGCCAGCAGTCTCACAGGGCTGGACGAGCAGTACTTC. Amino acid sequence: CASSLTGLDEQYF. This sequence joins TRBV27 and TRBJ2-7, with a possible D match to TRBD1 (6 bases). Germline V CDR1 and CDR2: MNHEY, SMNVEV (reference sequence). The CDR3 consists of 13 residues. The V end was cut by 5 bases, the J end by 5 bases, with 13 bases between.

The chain recombines TRBV24-1 with TRBJ2-3; the D gene is possibly TRBD2 (6 bases). The CDR3 extends over 17 amino acids. Germline CDR1 KGHDR, CDR2 SFDVKD. V dropped 3 bases and J dropped 0 bases, with 15 bases sitting between them. CDR3 DNA sequence: TGTGCCACCAGTGATCCCCCGACTAGTGCAAGCACAGATACGCAGTATTTT. It translates to CATSDPPTSASTDTQYF.

This chain links TRBV28 with TRBJ1-1; D ambiguous. CDR1 and CDR2 from the germline V gene are MDHEN and SYDVKM. The CDR3 has 13 amino acids. The ends were cut back, 4 bases at V and 1 base at J, with 7 bases in the middle. In nucleotides, the CDR3 is TGTGCCAGCAGTTCAGGATCGAACACTGAAGCTTTCTTT. Translated: CASSSGSNTEAFF. The variable domain in full, with the rest retrieved from reference TRBV28 and TRBJ1-1, is DVKVTQSSRYLVKRTGEKVFLECVQDMDHENMFWYRQDPGLGLRLIYFSYDVKMKEKGDIPEGYSVSREKKERFSLILESASTNQTSMYLCASSSGSNTEAFFGQGTRLTVV.

The chain is built from TRBV28 and TRBJ1-2; D call uncertain. Trimming took 6 bases from V and 4 from J, leaving 6 bases between them. The CDR3 is 11 residues long. Germline lookup yields CDR1 MDHEN and CDR2 SYDVKM. DNA of the CDR3: TGTGCCAGCAGCTTAAGCTATGGCTACACCTTC. This encodes CASSLSYGYTF.

This clone was observed a single time. As DNA, the CDR3 is TGTGCCAGCAATCCCTCTAGCGGGAGTCGGGATACGCAGTATTTT. Translating it yields CASNPSSGSRDTQYF. The chain recombines TRBV6-5 with TRBJ2-3; 10 positions agree with TRBD2. CDR3 length: 15 amino acids. V lost 7 bases, J lost 6 bases, and 10 bases stayed unmatched. In germline, CDR1 is MNHEY, CDR2 SVGAGI.

This rearrangement joins TRBV9 to TRBJ1-2; D is unclear. Germline lookup yields CDR1 SGDLS and CDR2 YYNGEE. Deletions cut 3 bases from V and 6 bases from J, with 15 bases between. The CDR3 consists of 14 residues. The CDR3, as DNA: TGTGCCAGCAGCGGTCCCGGGGAGAAAGATGGCTACACCTTC. Its protein is CASSGPGEKDGYTF.

The chain has TRBV29-1 and TRBJ2-7; D may be TRBD1 or TRBD2 (5 bases each). V was trimmed by 4 bases and J by 5 bases, leaving 9 bases between them. This CDR3 region has 11 residues. The germline CDR1 and CDR2 sequences are SQVTM and ANQGSEA. The CDR3 loop is CSVVGDHEQYF. CDR3 coding DNA: TGCAGCGTTGTTGGGGACCACGAGCAGTACTTC.

J is TRBJ2-7 and V is TRBV7-6; D may be TRBD1 (5 bases). From germline, CDR1 is SGHVS and CDR2 FNYEAQ. The CDR3 covers 18 residues. V was shortened by 1 base and J by 3 bases, with 22 bases between the two germline ends. CDR3 nucleotides: TGTGCCAGCAGCTTAGGGGGCGGTGTTGGATCTGATTACTACGAGCAGTACTTC. Amino acids: CASSLGGGVGSDYYEQYF.

This chain joins TRBV19 and TRBJ1-6, with D possibly matching TRBD1 (6 bases). The germline gives CDR1 LNHDA, CDR2 SQIVND (reference sequence). V was cut by 6 bases and J by 4 bases, with 10 bases left in between. The CDR3 is 14 residues long. In DNA, the CDR3 is TGTGCCAGTAGGGATACAGGGTATAATTCACCCCTCCACTTT. Its protein product is CASRDTGYNSPLHF.

This clone was picked up one time. The CDR3 coding sequence is TGTGCCAGCAGCCTTCTGGGGGGTAACTATGGCTACACCTTC. Translation gives CASSLLGGNYGYTF. This chain uses TRBV6-5 with TRBJ1-2; D possibly corresponds to TRBD1 (5 bases). The germline gives CDR1 MNHEY, CDR2 SVGAGI. V gave up 6 bases and J gave up 1 base, with 12 bases separating them. The CDR3 length is 14 residues.

In its sample, this clone was seen once. This sequence joins TRBV4-1 and TRBJ2-7; D not resolved. V was trimmed by 0 bases and J by 2 bases, leaving 5 bases between them. Germline V gives CDR1 MGHRA, CDR2 YSYEKL. This CDR3 has 13 amino acids. CDR3: CASSQEGTYEQYF. The CDR3 DNA reads TGCGCCAGCAGCCAAGAGGGCACCTACGAGCAGTACTTC.

The chain carries TRBV2 and TRBJ1-3; 7 bases map to TRBD1. The CDR3 has 15 amino acids. Germline V gene lookup returns CDR1 SNHLY and CDR2 FYNNEI. J lost 3 bases, V lost 7 bases, and 9 bases had no gene match. The DNA for the CDR3 is TGTGCCAGCACCAGGGGGGAATATGGTGGAAACACCATATATTTT. Translated, it gives CASTRGEYGGNTIYF.

This chain links TRBV11-3 with TRBJ2-2, with D perhaps matching TRBD1 (5 bases). V lost 0 bases and J lost 0, with 8 bases in between. The CDR3 is 16 residues long. CDR1 is SGHNT, CDR2 YENEEA, per germline. As DNA, the CDR3 is TGTGCCAGCAGCTTAGATAGGGGCCCGAACACCGGGGAGCTGTTTTTT. Its translation: CASSLDRGPNTGELFF. The variable domain in full, with the rest retrieved from reference TRBV11-3 and TRBJ2-2, is EAGVVQSPRYKIIEKKQPVAFWCNPISGHNTLYWYLQNLGQGPELLIRYENEEAVDDSQLPKDRFSAERLKGVDSTLKIQPAELGDSAVYLCASSLDRGPNTGELFFGEGSRLTVL.

The chain is built from TRBV6-6 and TRBJ1-2; TRBD1 matches 7 bases. The CDR3 runs to 14 residues. The germline gives CDR1 MNHNY, CDR2 SVGAGI (reference sequence). Losses at the gene ends were 6 bases for V and 1 base for J; bases not matched to a gene: 5. The CDR3 coding sequence is TGTGCCAGCAGGCGGGACAGCGATAACTATGGCTACACCTTC. This encodes CASRRDSDNYGYTF.

The rearrangement uses TRBV20-1 and TRBJ2-2; 8 bases are shared with TRBD2. Germline-derived CDR1 and CDR2 are DFQATT and SNEGSKA (reference sequence). The CDR3 is 14 residues long. The V segment lost 3 bases and the J segment 7 bases; nucleotides outside the gene matches: 7. CDR3 sequence reads: CSASPPGGYGELFF. The DNA for the CDR3 is TGCAGTGCTAGTCCCCCGGGGGGGTACGGGGAGCTGTTTTTT.